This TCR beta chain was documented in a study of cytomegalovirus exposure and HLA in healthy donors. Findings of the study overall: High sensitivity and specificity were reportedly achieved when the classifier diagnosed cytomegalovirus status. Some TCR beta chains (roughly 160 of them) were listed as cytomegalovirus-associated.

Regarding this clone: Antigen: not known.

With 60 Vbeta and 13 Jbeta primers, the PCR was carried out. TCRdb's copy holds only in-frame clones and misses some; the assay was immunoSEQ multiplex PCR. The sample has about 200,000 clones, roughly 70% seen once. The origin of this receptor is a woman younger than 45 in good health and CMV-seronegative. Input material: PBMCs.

In DNA form, the CDR3 reads TGTGCCAGCAGGCAGGGGACAGTAAACACCGGGGAGCTGTTTTTT. Translating gives CASRQGTVNTGELFF. V is TRBV2 and J is TRBJ2-2, with 7 bases matching TRBD1. V dropped 6 bases and J dropped 2; count of bases not matched to a gene: 6. The V gene's germline CDR1 is SNHLY and CDR2 FYNNEI. The CDR3 is 15 residues long.